One T cell receptor (beta chain) is described in this entry. TCRdb's table, derived via immunoSEQ multiplex PCR, lists solely in-frame clones and lacks some. The sample lists about half a million clones; around 85% were seen once. The sample is drawn from a study of shared clonotypes between healthy human individuals. This CDR3 has 15 residues. V was cut by 6 bases and J by 0 bases, with 12 bases left in between. CDR1 and CDR2 (germline): MNHNS, SASEGT. The chain uses TRBV6-1 and TRBJ1-5, with D possibly TRBD1 on 6 matching bases. This TCR was sampled from a woman aged 40-49 years in good health. Some clones in this sample may be carry-over from other donors' samples. Sample: PBMCs. The CDR3 is CASSAGADSNQPQHF. The CDR3 nucleotides read TGTGCCAGCAGCGCAGGGGCAGATAGCAATCAGCCCCAGCATTTT.